The 3 T cell receptor beta chains reported below all come from one sample, sequenced in a study of tumor-infiltrating lymphocytes in primary liver carcinoma. TCR beta cDNA came from about 0.45 ug total RNA, primed with a constant-region primer. Nested multiplex PCR, run for three rounds with slightly modified ARM-PCR, yielded TCR beta libraries. The opening two PCR rounds, around 11 cycles each, paired TRBV1-TRBV30 forward primers with a C-beta reverse primer. Each CDR3 protein gets one entry after TCRdb re-called the multiplex PCR reads with MiXCR. The data hold under 130,000 distinct CDR3 sequences, with about four fifths observed a single time. Unsorted bulk tissue (roughly 17-34 mg) underwent RNA and DNA co-extraction. Material: liver tumor tissue from sampling region 3. This sample's subset: tumor region T3, left-lateral pole. The receptors stem from a man between 40 and 49 years old with primary liver carcinoma and hepatitis B virus infection.

A word on this clonotype: An end of the junction differs from the germline gene, which may be a read error. The genes are TRBV11-3 and TRBJ1-1; D not resolved. CDR1 is SGHNT, CDR2 YENEEA, per germline. The CDR3 sequence is 13 residues long. CDR3 amino acids: CAISLGVDTEAFF. The CDR3 nucleotides are TGCGCCATCAGCTTAGGAGTGGACACTGAAGCTTTCTTT.

This clonotype was detected only a few times. A single base separates this from a much larger clone, so it may be a read error. The J gene is TRBJ2-7, the V gene TRBV7-9; the D is unclear. Germline V CDR1 and CDR2: SEHNR, FQNEAQ (reference sequence). This CDR3 has 17 residues. The CDR3 region is CASSLGLGNRSPYEQCF. The DNA of the CDR3 is TGTGCCAGCAGCTTAGGGCTCGGCAACCGTTCTCCCTACGAGCAGTGCTTC. Supplemented by reference TRBV7-9 and TRBJ2-7, the full variable domain reads DTGVSQNPRHKITKRGQNVTFRCDPISEHNRLYWYRQTLGQGPEFLTYFQNEAQLEKSRLLSDRFSAERPKGSFSTLEIQRTEQGDSAMYLCASSLGLGNRSPYEQCFGPGTRLTVT.

As regards this clonotype: Germline is not matched at one junction end, which may reflect a read error. The V call is TRBV11-1, the J call TRBJ2-1; no reliable D call. The germline V gene encodes CDR1 SGHAT and CDR2 FQDESV (reference sequence). The CDR3 is made up of 15 amino acids. The CDR3 reads CASSFQEPLGNEHFF. CDR3 in DNA: TGTGCCAGCAGCTTCCAGGAACCGCTGGGCAATGAGCACTTCTTC.